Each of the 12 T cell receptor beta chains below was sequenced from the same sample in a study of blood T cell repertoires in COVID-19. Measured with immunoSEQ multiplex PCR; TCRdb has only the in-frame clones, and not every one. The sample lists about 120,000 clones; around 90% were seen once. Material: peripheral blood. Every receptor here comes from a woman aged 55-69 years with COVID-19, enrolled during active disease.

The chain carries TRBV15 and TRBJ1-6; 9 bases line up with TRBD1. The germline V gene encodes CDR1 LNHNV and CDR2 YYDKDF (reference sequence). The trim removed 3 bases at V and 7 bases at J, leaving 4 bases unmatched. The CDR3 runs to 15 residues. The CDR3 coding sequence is TGTGCCACCAGCAGGGACAGGGGTATGAATTCACCCCTCCACTTT. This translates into CATSRDRGMNSPLHF. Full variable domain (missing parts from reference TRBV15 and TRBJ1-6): DAMVIQNPRYQVTQFGKPVTLSCSQTLNHNVMYWYQQKSSQAPKLLFHYYDKDFNNEADTPDNFQSRRPNTSFCFLDIRSPGLGDTAMYLCATSRDRGMNSPLHFGNGTRLTVT.

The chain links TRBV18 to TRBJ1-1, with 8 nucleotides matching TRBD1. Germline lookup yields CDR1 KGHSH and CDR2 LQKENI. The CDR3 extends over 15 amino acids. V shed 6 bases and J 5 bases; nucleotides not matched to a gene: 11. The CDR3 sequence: CASSPGQGFSTEAFF. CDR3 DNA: TGTGCCAGCTCCCCCGGACAGGGCTTCTCGACTGAAGCTTTCTTT.

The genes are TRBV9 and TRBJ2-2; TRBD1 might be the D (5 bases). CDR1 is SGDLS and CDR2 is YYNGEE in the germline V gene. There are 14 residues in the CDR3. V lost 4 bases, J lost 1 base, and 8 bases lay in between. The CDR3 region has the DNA TGTGCCAGCAGCACCCAGGGGAACACCGGGGAGCTGTTTTTT. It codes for CASSTQGNTGELFF.

This CDR3 reads CASRFYAEAFF. In DNA form, the CDR3 reads TGTGCCAGCAGATTTTACGCGGAAGCTTTCTTT. The V and J genes are TRBV12-3 or TRBV12-4 and TRBJ1-1, with no clear D. This CDR3 is 11 amino acids long. V was pared by 6 bases and J by 8 bases, with 10 bases between.

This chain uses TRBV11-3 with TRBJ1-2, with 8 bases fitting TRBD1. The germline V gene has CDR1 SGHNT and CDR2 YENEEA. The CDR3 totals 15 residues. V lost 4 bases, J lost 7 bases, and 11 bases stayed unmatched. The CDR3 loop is CASSWEGTGRGGYTF. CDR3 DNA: TGTGCCAGCAGCTGGGAGGGGACAGGTAGGGGTGGCTACACCTTC.

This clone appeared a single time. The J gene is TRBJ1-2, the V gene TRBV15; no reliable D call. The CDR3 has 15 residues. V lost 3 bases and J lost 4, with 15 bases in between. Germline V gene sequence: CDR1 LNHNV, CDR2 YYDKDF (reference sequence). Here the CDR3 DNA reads TGTGCCACCAGCAGTTACCGTGGTGAGAGCTATGGCTACACCTTC. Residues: CATSSYRGESYGYTF.

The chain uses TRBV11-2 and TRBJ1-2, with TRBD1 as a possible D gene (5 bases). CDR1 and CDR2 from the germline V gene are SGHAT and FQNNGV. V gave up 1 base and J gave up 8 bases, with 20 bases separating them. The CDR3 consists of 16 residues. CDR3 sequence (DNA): TGTGCCAGCAGCTTAGGGTGGGGGGTTCAGTCGGAAGGCTACACCTTC. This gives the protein CASSLGWGVQSEGYTF. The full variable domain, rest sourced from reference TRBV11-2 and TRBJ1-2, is EAGVAQSPRYKIIEKRQSVAFWCNPISGHATLYWYQQILGQGPKLLIQFQNNGVVDDSQLPKDRFSAERLKGVDSTLKIQPAKLEDSAVYLCASSLGWGVQSEGYTFGSGTRLTVV.

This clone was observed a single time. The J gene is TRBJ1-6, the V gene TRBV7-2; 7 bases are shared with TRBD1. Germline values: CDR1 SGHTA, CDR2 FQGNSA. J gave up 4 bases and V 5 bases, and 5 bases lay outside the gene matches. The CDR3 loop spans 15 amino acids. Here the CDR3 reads CASSPTGQYNSPLHF. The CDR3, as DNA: TGTGCCAGCAGCCCGACAGGGCAATATAATTCACCCCTCCACTTT.

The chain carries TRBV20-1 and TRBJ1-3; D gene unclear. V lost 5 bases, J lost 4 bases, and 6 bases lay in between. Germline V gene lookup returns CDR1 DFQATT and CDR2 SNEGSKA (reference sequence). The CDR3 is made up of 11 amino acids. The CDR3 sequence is CSAPFGNTIYF. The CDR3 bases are TGCAGTGCTCCTTTCGGAAACACCATATATTTT.

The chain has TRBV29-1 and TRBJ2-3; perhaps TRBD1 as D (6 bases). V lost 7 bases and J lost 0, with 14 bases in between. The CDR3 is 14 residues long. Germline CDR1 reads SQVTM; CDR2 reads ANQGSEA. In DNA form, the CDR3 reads TGCAGCGGAATGGGACAAATTAGCACAGATACGCAGTATTTT. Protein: CSGMGQISTDTQYF.

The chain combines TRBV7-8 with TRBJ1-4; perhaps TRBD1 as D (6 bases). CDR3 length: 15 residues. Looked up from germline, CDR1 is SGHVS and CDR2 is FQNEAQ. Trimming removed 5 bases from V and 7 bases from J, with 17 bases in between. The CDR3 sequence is CASSPLARGIEKLFF. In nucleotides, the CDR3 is TGTGCCAGCAGCCCGCTGGCCAGGGGAATTGAAAAACTGTTTTTT.

The CDR3 DNA follows: TGTGCCAGCTCCCGAGGACAGAACACTGAAGCTTTCTTT. Amino acid sequence: CASSRGQNTEAFF. The chain has TRBV18 and TRBJ1-1; a possible D gene is TRBD1 (5 bases). The CDR3 extends over 13 amino acids. The germline V gene has CDR1 KGHSH and CDR2 LQKENI. V lost 6 bases, J lost 1 base, and 9 bases lay in between.